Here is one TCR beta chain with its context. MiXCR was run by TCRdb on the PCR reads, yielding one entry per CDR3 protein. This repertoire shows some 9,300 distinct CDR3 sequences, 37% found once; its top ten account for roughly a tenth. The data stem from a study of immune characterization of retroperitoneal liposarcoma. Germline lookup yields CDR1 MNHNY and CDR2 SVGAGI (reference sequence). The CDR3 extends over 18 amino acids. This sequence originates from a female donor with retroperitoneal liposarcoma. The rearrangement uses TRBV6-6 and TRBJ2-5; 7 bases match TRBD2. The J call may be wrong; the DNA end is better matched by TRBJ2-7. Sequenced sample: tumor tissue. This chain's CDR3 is CASSYTVTGGILIDEQYF. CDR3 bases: TGTGCCAGCAGTTACACCGTTACGGGAGGCATACTTATCGACGAGCAGTACTTC.